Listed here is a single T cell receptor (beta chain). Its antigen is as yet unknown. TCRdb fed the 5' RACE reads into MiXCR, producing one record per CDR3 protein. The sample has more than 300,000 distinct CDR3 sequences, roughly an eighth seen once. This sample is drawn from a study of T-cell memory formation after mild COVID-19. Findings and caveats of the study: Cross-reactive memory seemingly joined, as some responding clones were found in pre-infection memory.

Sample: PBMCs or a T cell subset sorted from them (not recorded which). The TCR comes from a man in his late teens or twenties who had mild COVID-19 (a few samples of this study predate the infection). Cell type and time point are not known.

CDR3 residues: CASSREGQYNEQFF. Here the CDR3 DNA reads TGCGCCAGCAGCCGTGAGGGACAGTACAATGAGCAGTTCTTC. The J gene is TRBJ2-1, the V gene TRBV5-1; TRBD1 matches at 7 bases. V shed 4 bases, J shed 4 bases, and the junction held 5 bases outside the gene matches. The germline gives CDR1 SGHRS, CDR2 YFSETQ. The CDR3 runs 14 residues.